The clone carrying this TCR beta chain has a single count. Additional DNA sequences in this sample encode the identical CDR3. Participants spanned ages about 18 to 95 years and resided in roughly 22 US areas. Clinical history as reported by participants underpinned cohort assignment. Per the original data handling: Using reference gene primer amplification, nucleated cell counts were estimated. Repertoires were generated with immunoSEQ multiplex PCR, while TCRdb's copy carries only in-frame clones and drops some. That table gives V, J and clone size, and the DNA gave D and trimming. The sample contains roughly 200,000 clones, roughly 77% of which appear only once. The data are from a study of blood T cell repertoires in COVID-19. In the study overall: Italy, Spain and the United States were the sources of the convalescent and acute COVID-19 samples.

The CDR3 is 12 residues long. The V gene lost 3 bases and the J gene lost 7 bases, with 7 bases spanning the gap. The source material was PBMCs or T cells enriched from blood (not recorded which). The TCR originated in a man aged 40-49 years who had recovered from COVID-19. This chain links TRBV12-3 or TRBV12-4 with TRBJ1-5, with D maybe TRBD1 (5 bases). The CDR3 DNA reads TGTGCCAGCAGTTTCGGGGGACAGCCCCAGCATTTT. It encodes CASSFGGQPQHF.